One and the same sample provided the 13 T cell receptor beta chains below, sequenced in a study of blood T cell repertoires in COVID-19. Sequenced by immunoSEQ multiplex PCR; TCRdb stores in-frame clones only, minus some. Of about 140,000 clones listed, 65% to 85% were seen once; the top ten hold 7.5% to 8.5%. Sequencing was performed on peripheral blood. Receptors were obtained from a human donor in a cohort sampled during active COVID-19.

This clone has a handful of counts. The chain has TRBV2 and TRBJ1-1; D is unresolved. CDR1 and CDR2 (germline): SNHLY, FYNNEI. The CDR3 consists of 14 residues. V gave up 1 base and J gave up 4 bases, with 10 bases separating them. The DNA of the CDR3 is TGTGCCAGCAGTGAAGTGCCTTGGGCCACTGAAGCTTTCTTT. Translation: CASSEVPWATEAFF.

This sequence joins TRBV7-9 and TRBJ2-3, with D tentatively TRBD2 (5 bases). The V gene lost 6 bases and the J gene lost 2 bases, with 15 bases spanning the gap. This CDR3 has 15 residues. The germline gives CDR1 SEHNR, CDR2 FQNEAQ (reference sequence). DNA for the CDR3: TGTGCCAGCAGACCGATAGCCGGGATCACAGATACGCAGTATTTT. Protein: CASRPIAGITDTQYF.

This sequence joins TRBV7-2 and TRBJ2-7, with a tentative D call TRBD2 (5 bases). Per germline, CDR1 SGHTA and CDR2 FQGNSA. CDR3 length: 15 residues. The V gene lost 5 bases and the J gene lost 2 bases, with 16 bases spanning the gap. The CDR3 is CASSPPSRRAYEQYF. The CDR3 bases are TGTGCCAGCAGCCCACCAAGTAGGCGGGCCTACGAGCAGTACTTC.

The chain combines TRBV6-5 with TRBJ1-3; no definite D call. Between the trimmed V and J ends, which lost 3 bases and 1 base, there was a span of 4 bases. The CDR3 totals 13 residues. Germline assignment: CDR1 MNHEY and CDR2 SVGAGI. CDR3 sequence reads: CASSYRSGNTIYF. The DNA for the CDR3 is TGTGCCAGCAGTTATCGGTCTGGAAACACCATATATTTT.

V and J are TRBV9 and TRBJ1-2; D perhaps matches TRBD1 (5 bases). CDR1 is SGDLS, CDR2 YYNGEE, per germline. Trimming shortened V by 0 bases and J by 4 bases, and 13 bases separated the two germline ends. This CDR3 spans 15 amino acids. CDR3 sequence: CASSVDVSGRYGYTF. In DNA form, the CDR3 reads TGTGCCAGCAGCGTAGATGTCTCAGGGCGCTATGGCTACACCTTC.

This chain uses TRBV3-1 (or the pseudogene TRBV3-2) with TRBJ2-5, with D possibly TRBD2 on 6 matching bases. This CDR3 is 17 amino acids long. The germline gives CDR1 LGHDT, CDR2 YNNKEL (reference sequence). The ends were cut back, 2 bases at V and 3 bases at J, with 19 bases in the middle. This CDR3 reads CASSQLTRVADEETQYF. CDR3 nucleotides: TGTGCCAGCAGCCAACTCACGCGAGTAGCGGATGAAGAGACCCAGTACTTC.

The chain links TRBV28 to TRBJ1-1; D gene uncertain. Trimming took off 8 bases at V and 3 bases at J, with 7 bases between the two ends. Per germline, CDR1 MDHEN and CDR2 SYDVKM. The CDR3 loop spans 11 amino acids. The CDR3 DNA follows: TGTGCCAGCTGGGCTTACACTGAAGCTTTCTTT. Protein product: CASWAYTEAFF.

The genes are TRBV19 and TRBJ2-3, with D maybe TRBD1 (6 bases). Germline CDR1 and CDR2: LNHDA and SQIVND (reference sequence). CDR3 length: 13 residues. The V gene lost 7 bases and the J gene lost 1 base, with 9 bases spanning the gap. The CDR3 here is CASMRTGTDTQYF. The DNA for the CDR3 is TGTGCCAGTATGAGGACAGGCACAGATACGCAGTATTTT.

The chain is built from TRBV11-3 and TRBJ2-3; 10 bases match TRBD2. Germline V CDR1 and CDR2: SGHNT, YENEEA. This CDR3 contains 14 residues. With 3 bases clipped from V and 8 bases from J, the junction kept 5 bases outside the gene matches. CDR3 sequence (DNA): TGTGCCAGCAGCTTGAGCGGGGGGGCCGGTACGCAGTATTTT. Protein product: CASSLSGGAGTQYF. The whole variable domain, remainder taken from reference TRBV11-3 and TRBJ2-3, is EAGVVQSPRYKIIEKKQPVAFWCNPISGHNTLYWYLQNLGQGPELLIRYENEEAVDDSQLPKDRFSAERLKGVDSTLKIQPAELGDSAVYLCASSLSGGAGTQYFGPGTRLTVL.

The CDR3 nucleotides read TGTGCCAGCAGTTACAGGGGTTGGGAAAAACTGTTTTTT. Amino acids: CASSYRGWEKLFF. This chain uses TRBV12-3 or TRBV12-4 with TRBJ1-4; 7 bases line up with TRBD1. The length of the CDR3 is 13 residues. V dropped 4 bases and J dropped 8; count of bases not matched to a gene: 4.

The V call is TRBV7-6, the J call TRBJ1-2, with 11 bases identical to TRBD1. CDR3 length equals 15 residues. V was clipped by 4 bases and J by 6 bases; unmatched bases: 7. Germline CDR1 and CDR2: SGHVS and FNYEAQ. The CDR3 nucleotides are TGTGCCAGCAGCTCCGGGACAGGGGGAATAGATGGCTACACCTTC. It yields the protein CASSSGTGGIDGYTF.

This clone was counted only a few times. The V call is TRBV28, the J call TRBJ1-5; D possibly corresponds to TRBD1 (5 bases). Germline CDR1 MDHEN, CDR2 SYDVKM. The length of the CDR3 is 13 residues. V dropped 10 bases and J dropped 2 bases, with 12 bases sitting between them. The CDR3 protein is CATWGRGNQPQHF. As DNA, the CDR3 is TGTGCCACCTGGGGGAGGGGCAATCAGCCCCAGCATTTT.

V and J are TRBV5-1 and TRBJ2-7, with TRBD1 as a possible D gene (6 bases). CDR1 and CDR2 (germline): SGHRS, YFSETQ. The V gene lost 4 bases and the J gene lost 2 bases, with 13 bases spanning the gap. This CDR3 has 14 residues. CDR3: CASSPGQFTYEQYF. CDR3 DNA sequence: TGCGCCAGCAGCCCAGGACAGTTTACCTACGAGCAGTACTTC.